This T cell receptor beta chain was recovered during a study of chronic HIV infection and antiretroviral therapy. TCRdb reprocessed the 5' RACE reads with MiXCR, giving one entry per CDR3 protein. The data contain 45,000 to 60,000 distinct CDR3 sequences, about 20% of them seen just once; the ten biggest clones take up 2.8%. This clonotype was counted between two and nine times. The germline CDR1 and CDR2 sequences are SGHRS and YFSETQ. The V end was cut by 0 bases, the J end by 3 bases, with 10 bases between. The CDR3 sequence is 14 residues long. Sequencing was carried out using peripheral blood. This sequence was found in an adult who had HIV and had not received antiretroviral therapy, or was an uninfected healthy control (not recorded which). The chain employs TRBV5-1 and TRBJ2-7; D unclear. The CDR3 DNA reads TGCGCCAGCAGCTTGGTAGCCGGCATCTACGAGCAGTACTTC. Its protein is CASSLVAGIYEQYF.